Reported below is one TCR beta chain. Its target is not known. The CDR3 totals 15 residues. The germline CDR1 and CDR2 sequences are SQVTM and ANQGSEA. V lost 6 bases, J lost 0 bases, and 16 bases lay in between. The study based diagnoses on clinical symptoms, serum thyroxine and TRAb, thyroid ultrasound and orbital computed tomography. Amplified TCR beta CDR3 regions derived from RNA transcripts. The study used the HTBI primer set for a first-round RT-PCR of the TCR CDR3. MiXCR was run by TCRdb on the multiplex PCR reads, yielding one entry per CDR3 protein. The sample includes roughly 420,000 distinct CDR3 sequences, roughly an eighth of them seen just once. The sample belongs to a study of T cells in Graves' hyperthyroidism and ophthalmopathy. Study results and caveats: Ophthalmopathy cases were set apart from stable hyperthyroidism by a 13 V-J model.

This TCR was recovered from a woman in her late teens or twenties with Graves' hyperthyroidism. J is TRBJ2-3 and V is TRBV29-1; a possible D gene is TRBD2 (6 bases). What was sequenced was blood. Here the CDR3 reads CSVVLAEISTDTQYF. The CDR3, as DNA: TGCAGCGTAGTATTAGCGGAAATTAGCACAGATACGCAGTATTTT.